Below are 25 T cell receptor beta chains sequenced from a single sample in a study of T cells in Graves' hyperthyroidism and ophthalmopathy. Using RNA transcripts as the source, TCR beta CDR3 regions were amplified. With the HTBI primer set, the TCR CDR3 went through a first round of RT-PCR. Via MiXCR, TCRdb re-called the multiplex PCR reads, giving one row per CDR3 protein. Here the sample spans hundreds of thousands of distinct CDR3 sequences, under 15% being singletons. The material sequenced was blood. These receptors were collected from a woman aged 35 to 49 with Graves' ophthalmopathy.

V gene TRBV4-3 combines with J gene TRBJ1-1; D is unresolved. This CDR3 has 14 amino acids. Trimming left V 0 bases short and J 11 bases short, with 16 bases between. Germline-derived CDR1 and CDR2 are LGHNA and YSLEER. In DNA, the CDR3 is TGCGCCAGCAGCCAAGATAGAGGCCCCCGGGCGGCTTTCTTT. Translating it yields CASSQDRGPRAAFF.

This clonotype was counted at least ten times. The gene calls are TRBV2 and TRBJ1-5; TRBD1 might be the D (5 bases). V lost 4 bases, J lost 3 bases, and 13 bases lay in between. The CDR3 contains 15 residues. Germline V CDR1 and CDR2: SNHLY, FYNNEI. CDR3 sequence (DNA): TGTGCCAGCAGTGTGTGGCAGGGCGACAATCAGCCCCAGCATTTT. Translating it yields CASSVWQGDNQPQHF.

This clonotype came up many times. CDR3 loop: CSARTADSSYEQYF. Written as DNA, the CDR3 is TGCAGCGCCCGGACGGCCGACTCGTCCTACGAGCAGTACTTC. The chain couples TRBV29-1 to TRBJ2-7, with D unresolved. The CDR3 has 14 residues. Trimming cost V 7 bases and J 1 base, with 17 bases left between them. The V gene's germline CDR1 is SQVTM and CDR2 ANQGSEA.

This clonotype was seen only once. The CDR3: CASSRDAPGTEAFF. The CDR3 nucleotides read TGTGCCAGCAGCAGGGACGCCCCAGGCACTGAAGCTTTCTTT. The V and J genes are TRBV7-8 and TRBJ1-1; weak D call: TRBD1 (5 bases). Germline CDR1 SGHVS, CDR2 FQNEAQ. This CDR3 contains 14 residues. Deletions cut 5 bases from V and 4 bases from J, with 14 bases between.

There are many counts of this clonotype. The chain employs TRBV6-7 and TRBJ1-1; weak D call: TRBD1 (6 bases). TRBV6-7 is known as an ORF, though its function is uncertain. This CDR3 has 17 amino acids. V was pared by 9 bases and J by 1 base, with 24 bases between. The CDR3 loop is CASFWSGRGSENTEAFF. CDR3 coding DNA: TGTGCCAGTTTTTGGAGCGGCAGGGGCTCCGAGAACACTGAAGCTTTCTTT.

This clonotype showed up many times. The chain uses TRBV6-2 or TRBV6-3 and TRBJ1-5; perhaps TRBD1 as D (6 bases). There are 13 residues in the CDR3. V was cut by 8 bases and J by 3 bases, with 11 bases left in between. Germline CDR1 and CDR2: MNHEY and SVGEGT. The CDR3 sequence: CASADSFNQPQHF. CDR3 nucleotides: TGTGCCAGCGCGGACAGTTTCAATCAGCCCCAGCATTTT.

This clonotype was observed many times. Its ends do not fully match the called genes, so a read error is possible. The chain recombines TRBV12-3 or TRBV12-4 with TRBJ1-1, with D unresolved. This CDR3 has 11 residues. DNA of the CDR3: TGTGCCTGCAGTTTAGGGTCAAGAGCTTTCTTT. Translated: CACSLGSRAFF.

This clonotype was recorded many times. The chain couples TRBV12-3 or TRBV12-4 to TRBJ2-2; 8 bases match TRBD2. V trimming: 8 bases; J trimming: 0 bases; junction bases outside the gene matches: 20. CDR3 length equals 20 residues. The CDR3 spells CASLLGLAGPDSANTGELFF. The CDR3 DNA reads TGTGCCAGCCTTCTAGGGCTAGCGGGCCCAGACAGCGCGAACACCGGGGAGCTGTTTTTT.

As to this clonotype: Just one base apart from a much larger clone, this may be a read error. The chain links TRBV28 to TRBJ2-7; 8 nucleotides match TRBD1. CDR1 MDHEN and CDR2 SYDVKM come from the germline V gene. The CDR3 has 16 residues. CDR3 sequence (DNA): TGTGCCAGCAGTTTGTTGACAGGGGTCCACTCCTACGAGCAGTGCTTC. Translation: CASSLLTGVHSYEQCF.

The sample holds a few counts of this clonotype. V usage is TRBV29-1 and J usage is TRBJ2-5, with D possibly being TRBD2 (6 bases). Per the germline V gene, CDR1 is SQVTM and CDR2 is ANQGSEA. The CDR3 runs 12 residues. V was clipped by 6 bases and J by 5 bases, with 13 bases between them. The DNA for the CDR3 is TGCAGCGTCAGACTAGGAGTGGAGACCCAGTACTTC. It encodes CSVRLGVETQYF. The variable domain in full, completed from reference TRBV29-1 and TRBJ2-5, reads SAVISQKPSRDICQRGTSLTIQCQVDSQVTMMFWYRQQPGQSLTLIATANQGSEATYESGFVIDKFPISRPNLTFSTLTVSNMSPEDSSIYLCSVRLGVETQYFGPGTRLLVL.

This clonotype was observed at least ten times. The V gene is TRBV27, the J gene TRBJ2-7; 8 bases agree with TRBD1. This CDR3 has 11 amino acids. In germline, CDR1 is MNHEY, CDR2 SMNVEV (reference sequence). With 5 bases clipped from V and 8 bases from J, the junction kept 2 bases outside the gene matches. The CDR3 here is CASSQGAQQYF. The CDR3 DNA sequence: TGTGCCAGCAGTCAGGGGGCACAGCAGTACTTC.

This clonotype showed up many times. The chain couples TRBV12-3 or TRBV12-4 to TRBJ1-1; TRBD1 aligns across 9 bases. The CDR3 runs 14 residues. After removal of 6 bases from V and 2 bases from J, the junction contained 4 bases not matched to a gene. The CDR3 loop is CASRETGGNTEAFF. In DNA, the CDR3 is TGTGCCAGCAGGGAGACAGGGGGTAACACTGAAGCTTTCTTT.

This chain uses TRBV28 with TRBJ2-7; no definite D call. V shed 3 bases and J shed 0 bases, with 9 bases lying between them. The germline gives CDR1 MDHEN, CDR2 SYDVKM. The CDR3 covers 14 residues. The CDR3, as DNA: TGTGCCAGCAGTTTTCGCGGAATCTCCTACGAGCAGTACTTC. It encodes CASSFRGISYEQYF.

The chain recombines TRBV5-1 with TRBJ1-6; no clear D. The germline CDR1 and CDR2 sequences are SGHRS and YFSETQ. CDR3 length: 17 amino acids. Trimming removed 0 bases at V and 0 bases at J, with 10 bases between. DNA for the CDR3: TGCGCCAGCAGCTTGGGTGAAGGAAGCTCCTATAATTCACCCCTCCACTTT. Translation: CASSLGEGSSYNSPLHF.

This clonotype was seen repeatedly, ten times or more. The V and J genes are TRBV12-3 or TRBV12-4 and TRBJ1-2; 7 bases align to TRBD1. The CDR3 length is 11 residues. Unmatched junction bases numbered 3, after V lost 6 bases and J lost 8 bases. CDR3: CASRAGGGYTF. CDR3 DNA: TGTGCCAGCAGGGCAGGGGGGGGCTACACCTTC.

This clonotype was observed many times. The chain uses TRBV6-2 or TRBV6-3 and TRBJ1-5, with a possible D match to TRBD1 (6 bases). The germline gives CDR1 MNHEY, CDR2 SVGEGT. The CDR3 has 18 residues. Trimming took off 0 bases at V and 4 bases at J, with 19 bases between the two ends. DNA for the CDR3: TGTGCCAGCAGTTACTCGACCTCAGACAGGCTTGCTAATCAGCCCCAGCATTTT. Its protein is CASSYSTSDRLANQPQHF.

The chain couples TRBV7-8 to TRBJ1-1, with D maybe TRBD1 (6 bases). Trimming took off 4 bases at V and 8 bases at J, with 17 bases between the two ends. Germline values: CDR1 SGHVS, CDR2 FQNEAQ. The CDR3 length is 14 residues. The CDR3 here is CASSSGVRVGEAFF. In nucleotides, the CDR3 is TGTGCCAGCAGCTCAGGGGTCCGGGTTGGGGAAGCTTTCTTT.

The table lists this clonotype with many counts. This chain joins TRBV6-5 and TRBJ1-5, with 9 positions matching TRBD1. The ends lost 5 bases at V and 6 bases at J; junction bases unmatched: 17. The CDR3 contains 18 residues. In germline, CDR1 is MNHEY, CDR2 SVGAGI. CDR3 coding DNA: TGTGCCAGCAGTCCTCATTCACAGGGGGCGCGCCCAAGTCAGCCCCAGCATTTT. Its translation is CASSPHSQGARPSQPQHF.

The chain has TRBV2 and TRBJ1-1; D is ambiguous. Germline CDR1 and CDR2: SNHLY and FYNNEI. The V gene lost 3 bases and the J gene lost 8 bases, with 16 bases spanning the gap. This CDR3 spans 14 amino acids. This CDR3 reads CASSDFGGKGEAFF. The DNA of the CDR3 is TGTGCCAGCAGTGATTTTGGAGGGAAAGGGGAAGCTTTCTTT.

This clonotype appeared many times. The genes are TRBV28 and TRBJ2-5; the match to TRBD1 covers 12 bases. Losses at the gene ends were 4 bases for V and 5 bases for J; bases not matched to a gene: 2. Germline values: CDR1 MDHEN, CDR2 SYDVKM. The CDR3 consists of 14 residues. The CDR3 coding sequence is TGTGCCAGCAGTTCCGGGACAGGGGGCGAGACCCAGTACTTC. Its protein is CASSSGTGGETQYF.

This clonotype was seen ten or more times. The J gene is TRBJ2-7, the V gene TRBV6-1, with 9 bases that match TRBD2. CDR1 is MNHNS and CDR2 is SASEGT in the germline V gene. The CDR3 loop spans 13 amino acids. V lost 6 bases, J lost 6 bases, and 6 bases stayed unmatched. The CDR3 region has the DNA TGTGCCAGCAGGAAGGGCGGGAGGGGCGAGCAGTACTTC. The encoded protein is CASRKGGRGEQYF.

This rearrangement joins TRBV3-1 to TRBJ1-2, with 7 bases that match TRBD1. CDR3 length: 14 amino acids. Germline lookup yields CDR1 LGHDT and CDR2 YNNKEL (reference sequence). V trimming: 3 bases; J trimming: 4 bases; junction bases outside the gene matches: 5. In DNA, the CDR3 is TGTGCCAGCAGCCACCCTGGGACAGTCTATGGCTACACCTTC. This translates into CASSHPGTVYGYTF.

The genes are TRBV12-5 and TRBJ2-7; a weak D match, TRBD1 (5 bases). With 2 bases removed from V and 6 bases from J, the gap between germline ends came to 17 bases. Germline assignment: CDR1 LGHNT and CDR2 FRNRAP. This CDR3 contains 15 residues. The CDR3, as DNA: TGTGCTAGTGGTTTGTCGGGCAGGGCCTCTGGCGAGCAGTACTTC. This encodes CASGLSGRASGEQYF.

The chain recombines TRBV12-3 or TRBV12-4 with TRBJ1-1, with 7 bases aligning to TRBD1. V shed 2 bases and J 6 bases; nucleotides not matched to a gene: 9. The CDR3 consists of 15 residues. The CDR3 DNA reads as TGTGCCAGCAGTTTACCAGGACAGGTTGTCGCTGAAGCTTTCTTT. This translates into CASSLPGQVVAEAFF.

This clonotype has only a few counts. The chain couples TRBV7-6 to TRBJ2-2; TRBD2 matches 12 bases. The CDR3 spans 17 residues. Trimming removed 5 bases from V and 1 base from J; junction bases left unmatched: 5. CDR1 is SGHVS and CDR2 is FNYEAQ in the germline V gene. CDR3 loop: CASSARTSGVNTGELFF. The CDR3, as DNA: TGTGCCAGCAGCGCCAGGACTAGCGGGGTGAACACCGGGGAGCTGTTTTTT.